A selection of T cell receptor beta chains follows, all from one sample in a study of shared clonotypes between healthy human individuals. Assay used: immunoSEQ multiplex PCR; TCRdb lists only in-frame clones, some missing. This repertoire shows 400,000 or so clones, 90% to 97% found once; its top ten account for more than 0.3%. Sequenced material: memory CD8+ T cells sorted from blood. The receptors derive from a man in his thirties or forties in good health. CDR3s include the opening cysteine and the closing phenylalanine or tryptophan. D genes are given only for firm matches.

d_gene,j_gene,v_gene,CDR3aa
-,TRBJ1-1,TRBV15,CATKFQGFMNTEAFF
-,TRBJ2-7,TRBV5-1,CASSLEFPSGAKQYF
TRBD2,TRBJ2-5,TRBV9,CASSPGLAGGNQETQYF
-,TRBJ1-1,TRBV4-1,CASSRGDPLGTEAFF
-,TRBJ1-2,TRBV6-6,CASSPNYGYTF
-,TRBJ2-5,TRBV5-6,CASSLPGFVNQETQYF
-,TRBJ2-5,TRBV27,CASSAMETQYF
-,TRBJ2-7,TRBV7-2,CASSLALPGEWTYRYEQYF
-,TRBJ2-7,TRBV6-5,CASSYEPNYEQYF
-,TRBJ2-3,TRBV5-1,CASSLIDRFTDTQYF
-,TRBJ1-2,TRBV28,CASSPRVLGYTF
TRBD2,TRBJ2-3,TRBV27,CASSLTSRRGVGDTQYF
TRBD2,TRBJ2-7,TRBV7-2,CASSSPAGGAYEQYF
-,TRBJ2-3,TRBV4-1,CASSQGSTSTDTQYF
-,TRBJ2-7,TRBV5-1,CASSLLASYEQYF
-,TRBJ2-7,TRBV20-1,CSARADYEQYF
TRBD1,TRBJ1-1,TRBV6-4,CASSLTGPMNTEAFF
-,TRBJ1-2,TRBV19,CASSMDSNYGYTF
-,TRBJ2-1,TRBV6-5,CASRPDRSSYNEQFF
-,TRBJ1-5,TRBV7-7,CASSFGPGQPQHF
-,TRBJ2-1,TRBV9,CASSVRALGGNEQFF
-,TRBJ2-3,TRBV19,CASSAGADTQYF
-,TRBJ1-4,TRBV9,CASSVEPGATNEKLFF
-,TRBJ1-3,TRBV7-9,CASSLGDTIYF
-,TRBJ2-3,TRBV5-1,CASSLNSGVDTQYF
-,TRBJ2-2,TRBV28,CASSFLAANTGELFF
-,TRBJ2-3,TRBV25-1,CASGPRAQYF
-,TRBJ2-3,TRBV5-1,CASSDRHRTDTQYF
TRBD1,TRBJ2-1,TRBV28,CASSKDRVGNEQFF
-,TRBJ2-7,TRBV5-1,CASRQGPLSYEQYF
-,TRBJ1-5,TRBV7-8,CASSLAYGMSNQPQHF
-,TRBJ1-1,TRBV6-1,CASSEADYTPNTEAFF
-,TRBJ2-6,TRBV6-1,CASSTGSGANVLTF
TRBD1,TRBJ2-7,TRBV10-3,CAITGTGGSYEQYF
-,TRBJ2-5,TRBV2,CASRSRLQETQYF
-,TRBJ1-5,TRBV30,CAWSLLGGGPGPQHF
-,TRBJ2-1,TRBV7-2,CASSPRGGSLNEQFF
TRBD1,TRBJ2-2,TRBV2,CATQTGGSGELFF
TRBD1,TRBJ1-2,TRBV10-2,CASTGTEGFGYTF
TRBD2,TRBJ2-5,TRBV7-8,CASSLRASGSHETQYF
-,TRBJ1-1,TRBV7-9,CASSLEGLRNTEAFF
TRBD2,TRBJ2-3,TRBV28,CASSLVWLAGAPDTQYF
-,TRBJ2-3,TRBV11-3,CASSFRREDTQYF
TRBD1,TRBJ1-1,TRBV10-1,CASSRTGDNTEAFF
TRBD1,TRBJ2-6,TRBV10-3,CAISGTGGGGANVLTF
TRBD1,TRBJ2-3,TRBV9,CASSVARGQSTDTQYF
-,TRBJ1-5,TRBV6-1,CASSDPSLQPQHF
-,TRBJ2-4,TRBV4-1,CASSQAWDSGNIQYF
TRBD1,TRBJ1-2,TRBV27,CASSPRQGYGYTF
-,TRBJ1-3,TRBV6-6,CASSYQRVTSGNTIYF
TRBD1,TRBJ1-3,TRBV9,CASSPTGVAGNTIYF
-,TRBJ2-2,TRBV11-2,CASSFRRFAYPGELFF
-,TRBJ1-2,TRBV5-4,CASSFSTNYGYTF
-,TRBJ1-1,TRBV29-1,CSVDQGGNTEAFF
-,TRBJ2-3,TRBV11-2,CASSLDWVAGFGTDTQYF
TRBD2,TRBJ2-5,TRBV7-9,CASSLTSGRETQYF
-,TRBJ2-1,TRBV6-1,CASSAHARAGYGEQFF
-,TRBJ2-7,TRBV2,CASRTGANEQYF
TRBD2,TRBJ2-7,TRBV28,CASSFSGKRGEQYF
TRBD2,TRBJ2-3,TRBV10-3,CAINPDLGGNTQYF